This T cell receptor (beta chain) was identified during a study of identical twins. Looked up from germline, CDR1 is SGHRS and CDR2 is YFSETQ. This CDR3 has 14 residues. V trimming: 8 bases; J trimming: 8 bases; junction bases outside the gene matches: 11. This clonotype showed up many times. From the 5' RACE reads, TCRdb called clonotypes with MiXCR, one entry per CDR3 protein. Of about 340,000 distinct CDR3 sequences listed, approximately 10% are singletons. Sequenced: naive T cells sorted from blood. The chain recombines TRBV5-1 with TRBJ1-4; 8 bases align to TRBD1. This TCR came from a woman aged 50 to 60 in good health. CDR3 DNA: TGCGCCAGTTCATCGGGGGACAGGCGAGAAAAACTGTTTTTT. Residues: CASSSGDRREKLFF.